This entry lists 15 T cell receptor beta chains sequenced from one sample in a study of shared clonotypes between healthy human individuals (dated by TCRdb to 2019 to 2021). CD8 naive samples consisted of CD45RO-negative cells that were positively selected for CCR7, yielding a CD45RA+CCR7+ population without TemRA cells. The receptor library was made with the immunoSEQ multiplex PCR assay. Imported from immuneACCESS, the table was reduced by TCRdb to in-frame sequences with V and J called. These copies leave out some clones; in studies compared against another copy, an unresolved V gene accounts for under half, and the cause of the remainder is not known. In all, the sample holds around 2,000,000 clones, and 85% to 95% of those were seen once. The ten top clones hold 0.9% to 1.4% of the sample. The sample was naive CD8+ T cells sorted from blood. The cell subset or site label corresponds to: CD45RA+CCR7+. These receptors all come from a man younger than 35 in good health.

CDR3 sequence: CASSLRGHLNTEAFF. The DNA of the CDR3 is TGTGCCAGCAGCTTAAGGGGACACTTGAACACTGAAGCTTTCTTT. The chain is built from TRBV13 and TRBJ1-1; D perhaps matches TRBD1 (6 bases). The V gene's germline CDR1 is PRHDT and CDR2 FYEKMQ (reference sequence). The V and J ends lost 2 bases and 0 bases respectively, with 10 bases between them. The CDR3 has 15 residues. Combining the CDR3 with reference TRBV13 and TRBJ1-1 gives the whole variable domain AAGVIQSPRHLIKEKRETATLKCYPIPRHDTVYWYQQGPGQDPQFLISFYEKMQSDKGSIPDRFSAQQFSDYHSELNMSSLELGDSALYFCASSLRGHLNTEAFFGQGTRLTVV.

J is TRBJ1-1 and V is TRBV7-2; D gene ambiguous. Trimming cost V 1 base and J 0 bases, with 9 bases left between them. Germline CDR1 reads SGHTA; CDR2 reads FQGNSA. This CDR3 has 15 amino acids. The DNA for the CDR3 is TGTGCCAGCAGCTTAGTTTGGGAGATGAACACTGAAGCTTTCTTT. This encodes CASSLVWEMNTEAFF.

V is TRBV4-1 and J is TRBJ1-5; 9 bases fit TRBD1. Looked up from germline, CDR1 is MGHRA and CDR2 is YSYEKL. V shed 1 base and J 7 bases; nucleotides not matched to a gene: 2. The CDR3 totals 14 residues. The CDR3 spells CASSQAQGAQPQHF. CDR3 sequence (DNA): TGCGCCAGCAGCCAAGCACAGGGGGCCCAGCCCCAGCATTTT.

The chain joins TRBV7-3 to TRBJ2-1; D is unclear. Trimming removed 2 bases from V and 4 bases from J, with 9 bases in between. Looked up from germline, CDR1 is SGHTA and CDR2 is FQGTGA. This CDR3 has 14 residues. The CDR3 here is CASSLESPYNEQFF. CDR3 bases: TGTGCCAGCAGCTTAGAGTCCCCGTACAATGAGCAGTTCTTC.

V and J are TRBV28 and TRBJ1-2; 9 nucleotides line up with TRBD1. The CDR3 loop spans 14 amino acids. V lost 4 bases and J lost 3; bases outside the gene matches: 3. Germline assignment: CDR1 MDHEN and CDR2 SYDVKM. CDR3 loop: CASSSWTGDYGYTF. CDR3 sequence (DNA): TGTGCCAGCAGTTCTTGGACAGGGGACTATGGCTACACCTTC.

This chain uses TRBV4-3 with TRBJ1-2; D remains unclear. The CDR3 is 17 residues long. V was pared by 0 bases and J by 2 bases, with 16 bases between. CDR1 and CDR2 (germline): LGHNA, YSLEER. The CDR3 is CASSQDPSSPTNYGYTF. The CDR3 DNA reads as TGCGCCAGCAGCCAAGATCCATCCTCACCTACAAACTATGGCTACACCTTC.

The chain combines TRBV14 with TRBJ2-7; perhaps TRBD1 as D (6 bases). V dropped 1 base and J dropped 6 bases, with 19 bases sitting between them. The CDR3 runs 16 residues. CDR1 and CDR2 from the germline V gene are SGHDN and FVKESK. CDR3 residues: CASSQVPWGRLLEQYF. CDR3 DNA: TGTGCCAGCAGCCAAGTTCCCTGGGGGCGGCTTCTCGAGCAGTACTTC.

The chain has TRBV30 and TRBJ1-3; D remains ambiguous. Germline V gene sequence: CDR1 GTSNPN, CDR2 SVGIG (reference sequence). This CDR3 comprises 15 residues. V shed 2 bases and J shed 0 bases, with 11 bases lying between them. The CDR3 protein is CAWSKVLSSGNTIYF. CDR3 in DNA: TGTGCCTGGAGTAAGGTCCTGAGCTCTGGAAACACCATATATTTT. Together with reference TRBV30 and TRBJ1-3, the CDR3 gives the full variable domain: SQTIHQWPATLVQPVGSPLSLECTVEGTSNPNLYWYRQAAGRGLQLLFYSVGIGQISSEVPQNLSASRPQDRQFILSSKKLLLSDSGFYLCAWSKVLSSGNTIYFGEGSWLTVV.

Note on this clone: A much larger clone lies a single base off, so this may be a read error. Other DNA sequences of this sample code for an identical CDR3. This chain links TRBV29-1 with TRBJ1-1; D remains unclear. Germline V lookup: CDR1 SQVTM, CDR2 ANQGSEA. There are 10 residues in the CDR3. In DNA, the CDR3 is TGCAGCGTCCAGAACACTGAAGCCTTCTTT. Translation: CSVQNTEAFF.

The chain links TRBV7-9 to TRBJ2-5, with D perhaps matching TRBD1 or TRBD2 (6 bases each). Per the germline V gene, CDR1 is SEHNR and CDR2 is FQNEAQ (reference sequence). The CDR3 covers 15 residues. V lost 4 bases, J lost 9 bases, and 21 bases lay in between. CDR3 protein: CASSSEGGPTTSQYF. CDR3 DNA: TGTGCCAGCAGCTCCGAGGGGGGACCTACAACGTCCCAGTACTTC.

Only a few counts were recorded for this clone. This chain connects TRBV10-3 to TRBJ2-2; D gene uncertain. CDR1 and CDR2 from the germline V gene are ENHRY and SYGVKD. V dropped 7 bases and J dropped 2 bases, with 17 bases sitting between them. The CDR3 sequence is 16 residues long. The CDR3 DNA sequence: TGTGCCATCAATGACCGTAGAACCTACAACACCGGGGAGCTGTTTTTT. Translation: CAINDRRTYNTGELFF.

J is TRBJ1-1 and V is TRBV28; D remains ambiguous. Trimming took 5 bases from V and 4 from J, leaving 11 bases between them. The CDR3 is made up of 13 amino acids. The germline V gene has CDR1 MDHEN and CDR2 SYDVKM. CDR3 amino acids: CASSPREGTEAFF. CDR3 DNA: TGTGCCAGCAGTCCCAGAGAGGGCACTGAAGCTTTCTTT.

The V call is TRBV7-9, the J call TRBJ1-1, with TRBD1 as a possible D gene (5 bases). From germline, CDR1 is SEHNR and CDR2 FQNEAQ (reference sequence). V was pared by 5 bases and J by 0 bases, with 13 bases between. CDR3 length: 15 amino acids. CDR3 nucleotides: TGTGCCAGCAGCCCCGGGGCCTCCATGAACACTGAAGCTTTCTTT. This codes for CASSPGASMNTEAFF. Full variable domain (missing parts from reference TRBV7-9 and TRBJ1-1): DTGVSQNPRHKITKRGQNVTFRCDPISEHNRLYWYRQTLGQGPEFLTYFQNEAQLEKSRLLSDRFSAERPKGSFSTLEIQRTEQGDSAMYLCASSPGASMNTEAFFGQGTRLTVV.

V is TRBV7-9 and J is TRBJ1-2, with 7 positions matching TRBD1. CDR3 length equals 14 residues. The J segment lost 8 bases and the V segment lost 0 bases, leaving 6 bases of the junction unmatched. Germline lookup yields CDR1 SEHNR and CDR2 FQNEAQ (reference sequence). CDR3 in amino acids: CASSLAGQFLGYTF. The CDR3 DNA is TGTGCCAGCAGCTTAGCGGGACAGTTCTTGGGCTACACCTTC. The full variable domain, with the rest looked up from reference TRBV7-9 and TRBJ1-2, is DTGVSQNPRHKITKRGQNVTFRCDPISEHNRLYWYRQTLGQGPEFLTYFQNEAQLEKSRLLSDRFSAERPKGSFSTLEIQRTEQGDSAMYLCASSLAGQFLGYTFGSGTRLTVV.

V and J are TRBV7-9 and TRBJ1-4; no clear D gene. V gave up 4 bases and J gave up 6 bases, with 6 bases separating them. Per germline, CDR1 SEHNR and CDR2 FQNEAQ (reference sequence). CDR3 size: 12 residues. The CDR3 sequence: CASSSQYEKLFF. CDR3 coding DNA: TGTGCCAGCAGCTCCCAATATGAAAAACTGTTTTTT.